These T cell receptor beta chains were read from a single sample in a study of T cells in Graves' hyperthyroidism and ophthalmopathy. TCRdb called the multiplex PCR reads again in MiXCR, with one record for every CDR3 protein. This table holds approximately 380,000 distinct CDR3 sequences, around 15% found once. The sample taken for sequencing was blood. These TCRs come from a man between 50 and 59 years old with Graves' ophthalmopathy. The CDR3 runs from the conserved cysteine through the conserved F or W. Fields, in order: D gene, clone size, V gene, J gene, CDR3 protein, CDR3 DNA. The D gene is left open where the match is weak. A clone size is listed for some rows: how often the clone was seen (once, few, many), or a class if it is expanded.

TRBD2	many	TRBV11-3	TRBJ2-3	CASSNRGGEPDTQYF	TGTGCCAGCAGCAACCGGGGGGGCGAGCCAGATACGCAGTATTTT
NA	many	TRBV12-5	TRBJ2-7	CASLQGQGDYEQYF	TGTGCTAGTCTCCAGGGTCAGGGAGATTACGAGCAGTACTTC
TRBD1	NA	TRBV7-9	TRBJ1-2	CASRPGQAVYTF	TGTGCCAGCAGACCGGGACAGGCTGTCTACACCTTC
TRBD2	NA	TRBV29-1	TRBJ2-1	CSVEDLGTSGAYNEQFF	TGCAGCGTTGAAGATCTCGGAACTAGCGGGGCCTACAATGAGCAGTTCTTC
TRBD2	few	TRBV4-2	TRBJ2-7	CASSHGSSGASYEQYF	TGTGCCAGCAGCCACGGCTCTAGCGGGGCTTCCTACGAGCAGTACTTC
TRBD2	NA	TRBV7-6	TRBJ2-7	CASSLLGGVGSYEQYF	TGTGCCAGCAGCTTACTTGGGGGGGTTGGTTCCTACGAGCAGTACTTC
NA	many	TRBV4-2	TRBJ2-5	CASSQVVAQETQYF	TGTGCCAGCAGCCAAGTAGTGGCACAAGAGACCCAGTACTTC
NA	few	TRBV5-1	TRBJ2-5	CASSLDSETQYF	TGCGCCAGCAGCTTGGATTCAGAGACCCAGTACTTC
TRBD2	many	TRBV11-3	TRBJ2-7	CASSPGGLAGSYEQYF	TGTGCCAGCAGCCCCGGGGGTCTAGCGGGATCCTACGAGCAGTACTTC
NA	NA	TRBV13	TRBJ2-7	CASGRPGEGEQYF	TGTGCCAGCGGGAGGCCAGGGGAGGGCGAGCAGTACTTC
TRBD1	NA	TRBV29-1	TRBJ2-1	CSVEDRTHNEQFF	TGCAGCGTTGAGGACAGGACCCACAATGAGCAGTTCTTC
NA	many	TRBV7-2	TRBJ2-1	CASSLSPARRYNEQFF	TGTGCCAGCAGCTTATCCCCGGCTAGACGCTACAATGAGCAGTTCTTC
NA	NA	TRBV12-3/TRBV12-4	TRBJ1-1	CANSLASNTEAFF	TGTGCCAACAGCCTGGCTTCGAACACTGAAGCTTTCTTT
NA	many	TRBV11-2	TRBJ2-7	CASSLPNPPYEQYF	TGTGCCAGCAGCTTACCAAATCCCCCCTACGAGCAGTACTTC
TRBD2	NA	TRBV4-2	TRBJ2-3	CASSQEGTSGATDTQYF	TGTGCCAGCAGCCAAGAGGGGACTAGCGGGGCCACAGATACGCAGTATTTT
NA	many	TRBV20-1	TRBJ1-1	CSASGVVLGNTEAFF	TGCAGTGCTAGCGGGGTGGTCCTAGGGAACACTGAAGCTTTCTTT